The present TCR beta chain was sequenced within a study of cytomegalovirus exposure and HLA in healthy donors. Study-wide points: Later analysis placed DRB1 highest and HLA-C lowest in TCR association rates, which differed by HLA locus. The authors later linked a missense DCLRE1C variant to TCR beta V- and J-gene trimming.

Both 60 Vbeta primers and 13 Jbeta primers went into the PCR. TCRdb's copy holds only in-frame clones and misses some; the assay was immunoSEQ multiplex PCR. The sample shows 120,000 or so clones, more than 80% of them seen only once. As regards this clone: No antigen is known for it.

Though nominally healthy at sampling, donors likely had unrecorded immune exposures. The specimen was PBMCs. This TCR derives from a man aged 25-45 years in good health and CMV-seropositive.

The DNA for the CDR3 is TGTGCCAGCAGCGGAACTCCCGGGACAGGGGAAAATGGCTACACCTTC. Translation: CASSGTPGTGENGYTF. The chain couples TRBV7-2 to TRBJ1-2, with 10 positions matching TRBD1. V was clipped by 5 bases and J by 6 bases; unmatched bases: 12. The length of the CDR3 is 16 residues. The germline gives CDR1 SGHTA, CDR2 FQGNSA.